Listed below are T cell receptor beta chains from one sample, sequenced in a study of early T cells in non-severe SARS-CoV-2 infection. Using its own MiXCR run on the 5' RACE reads, TCRdb lists one record per CDR3 protein. The sample records over 45,000 distinct CDR3 sequences, around 6% being singletons. The specimen was whole blood. All receptors come from an adult who was a healthcare worker with PCR-confirmed SARS-CoV-2 infection or an uninfected control (not recorded which). The CDR3 runs from the conserved cysteine through the conserved F or W. Fields, in order: clone size, V gene, J gene, D gene, CDR3 protein, CDR3 DNA. D genes are given only for firm matches. For some rows the clone size is stated as once, few or many, or as a class when expanded; others skip it.

>-|TRBV14|TRBJ2-5|-
CASSLGPTQETQYF
TGTGCCAGCAGCCTCGGACCGACCCAAGAGACCCAGTACTTC
>many|TRBV12-3/TRBV12-4|TRBJ2-7|-
CASSLVGSRWDEQYF
TGTGCCAGCAGTTTAGTGGGCAGCCGGTGGGACGAGCAGTACTTC
>few|TRBV5-8|TRBJ1-5|-
CASSFRETQPQHF
TGTGCCAGCAGCTTCAGGGAAACTCAGCCCCAGCATTTT
>many|TRBV19|TRBJ1-5|-
CASSINSVGQPQHF
TGTGCCAGTAGTATTAACTCAGTGGGTCAGCCCCAGCATTTT
>-|TRBV9|TRBJ2-5|-
CASSVGGTEETQYF
TGTGCCAGCAGCGTAGGTGGTACCGAAGAGACCCAGTACTTC
>few|TRBV29-1|TRBJ2-1|-
CSVIRDLLENEQFF
TGCAGCGTTATAAGGGACCTCCTCGAGAATGAGCAGTTCTTC
>many|TRBV20-1|TRBJ1-2|TRBD1
CSARDRGNYGYTF
TGCAGTGCTAGAGACAGGGGGAACTATGGCTACACCTTC
>many|TRBV20-1|TRBJ2-7|TRBD2
CSAIVSGGDYEQYF
TGCAGTGCTATCGTTAGCGGGGGGGACTACGAGCAGTACTTC
>many|TRBV20-1|TRBJ1-5|TRBD1
CSARGQNRGGNQPQHF
TGCAGTGCTAGGGGTCAGAACAGGGGCGGCAATCAGCCCCAGCATTTT
>-|TRBV2|TRBJ2-3|-
CASTGEGTDTQYF
TGTGCCAGCACGGGTGAAGGCACAGATACGCAGTATTTT
>many|TRBV19|TRBJ2-3|TRBD2
CASSSLAASTDTQYF
TGTGCCAGCAGCTCCCTAGCGGCTAGCACAGATACGCAGTATTTT
>-|TRBV6-2/TRBV6-3|TRBJ2-5|-
CASSPPWTTTETQYF
TGTGCCAGCAGCCCACCTTGGACTACAACAGAGACCCAGTACTTC
>-|TRBV19|TRBJ2-2|TRBD1
CASSIPTGGYTGELFF
TGTGCCAGTAGTATCCCAACAGGGGGATATACCGGGGAGCTGTTTTTT
>-|TRBV6-6|TRBJ2-1|TRBD2
CASSYRGAAGTSGRNEQFF
TGTGCCAGCAGTTACCGGGGGGCCGCCGGGACTAGCGGGAGGAATGAGCAGTTCTTC
>many|TRBV11-2|TRBJ1-3|-
CASRRPLRGSGNTIYF
TGTGCCAGCAGAAGACCGTTGAGAGGCTCTGGAAACACCATATATTTT
>many|TRBV20-1|TRBJ2-1|TRBD2
CSATTSGMTHEQFF
TGCAGTGCGACGACTAGCGGGATGACACATGAGCAGTTCTTC
>many|TRBV10-3|TRBJ1-3|TRBD1
CAISEGQGVPSGNTIYF
TGTGCCATCAGTGAAGGACAGGGGGTTCCCTCTGGAAACACCATATATTTT
>many|TRBV9|TRBJ1-6|-
CASTGEGSYNSPLHF
TGTGCCAGCACCGGGGAGGGGTCCTATAATTCACCCCTCCACTTT
>many|TRBV6-5|TRBJ2-7|-
CASSSGGRGTLEQYF
TGTGCCAGCAGTTCGGGGGGCAGGGGGACATTGGAGCAGTACTTC
>many|TRBV4-1|TRBJ2-7|TRBD2
CASSALAGGESYEQYF
TGCGCCAGCAGCGCACTAGCGGGAGGGGAATCCTACGAGCAGTACTTC
>many|TRBV12-3/TRBV12-4|TRBJ2-1|-
CASTPRSYNEQFF
TGTGCCAGCACCCCGCGGTCCTACAATGAGCAGTTCTTC
>many|TRBV4-1|TRBJ1-5|TRBD1
CASSLWDSFNQPQLF
TGCGCCAGCAGCCTATGGGACAGTTTCAATCAGCCCCAGCTTTTT
>many|TRBV5-6|TRBJ2-7|TRBD1
CASSTNPAGTVSYEQYF
TGTGCCAGCAGCACCAATCCCGCCGGGACAGTCTCCTACGAGCAGTACTTC
>many|TRBV7-8|TRBJ2-7|TRBD1
CASSLEQGPTYEQYF
TGTGCCAGCAGCTTAGAACAGGGGCCGACCTACGAGCAGTACTTC
>many|TRBV20-1|TRBJ2-7|-
CSASGGSSNSYEQYF
TGCAGTGCTAGCGGCGGCAGCTCTAACTCCTACGAGCAGTACTTC
>many|TRBV7-9|TRBJ2-5|-
CASSFSRARGTGETQYF
TGTGCCAGCAGCTTCTCAAGGGCCAGGGGCACCGGAGAGACCCAGTACTTC
>many|TRBV29-1|TRBJ2-2|-
CSVRGTNTGELFF
TGCAGCGTTCGGGGGACGAACACCGGGGAGCTGTTTTTT
>many|TRBV2|TRBJ2-1|TRBD2
CASKGDYNNEQFF
TGTGCCAGCAAAGGGGACTATAACAATGAGCAGTTCTTC
>-|TRBV12-5|TRBJ2-1|-
CASGPHLFVGSSYNEQFF
TGTGCTAGTGGACCCCACTTGTTCGTGGGAAGCTCCTACAATGAGCAGTTCTTC
>many|TRBV7-2|TRBJ2-7|TRBD2
CASIPVGLGAYEQYF
TGTGCCAGCATCCCCGTGGGACTAGGGGCCTACGAGCAGTACTTC
>many|TRBV10-1|TRBJ1-6|-
CASSSREDLAGIRNSPLHF
TGCGCCAGCAGTTCCCGAGAGGACCTCGCGGGTATCCGTAATTCACCCCTCCACTTT
>-|TRBV4-2|TRBJ2-7|TRBD2
CASSQLSGGPEGYEQYF
TGTGCCAGCAGCCAGCTCAGCGGGGGGCCCGAAGGCTACGAGCAGTACTTC
>many|TRBV27|TRBJ2-7|TRBD1
CASSRVGTGLFHEQYF
TGTGCCAGCAGTCGAGTCGGGACAGGGTTATTCCACGAGCAGTACTTC
>many|TRBV7-6|TRBJ2-3|-
CASSLGETSTDTQYF
TGTGCCAGCAGCTTAGGGGAGACCAGCACAGATACGCAGTATTTT
>-|TRBV2|TRBJ2-7|-
CASRFAGSLLTYEQYF
TGTGCCAGCAGGTTTGCCGGGTCTTTACTAACCTACGAGCAGTACTTC
>many|TRBV7-2|TRBJ2-1|TRBD2
CASSFILANSYNEQFF
TGTGCCAGCAGCTTTATACTAGCGAACTCCTACAATGAGCAGTTCTTC
>-|TRBV5-1|TRBJ2-3|TRBD1
CASSTSGTGGTDTQYF
TGCGCCAGCAGCACAAGCGGGACAGGGGGAACAGATACGCAGTATTTT
>-|TRBV20-1|TRBJ1-6|-
CSARGVSTGSSYNSPLHF
TGCAGTGCTAGAGGTGTTAGCACAGGGAGCTCCTATAATTCACCCCTCCACTTT
>-|TRBV2|TRBJ2-1|TRBD1
CASRAGGAYNEQFF
TGTGCCAGCAGGGCAGGGGGCGCTTACAATGAGCAGTTCTTC
>few|TRBV29-1|TRBJ2-5|-
CSALWVGKTQYF
TGCAGCGCTTTATGGGTCGGAAAGACCCAGTACTTC
>many|TRBV12-3/TRBV12-4|TRBJ2-7|TRBD1
CASRQGARTYEQYF
TGTGCCAGCAGACAGGGGGCGCGAACCTACGAGCAGTACTTC
>-|TRBV10-1|TRBJ2-3|TRBD2
CASSGSGSWTDTQYF
TGCGCCAGCAGTGGTAGCGGGAGTTGGACAGATACGCAGTATTTT
>many|TRBV29-1|TRBJ2-1|TRBD2
CSVELAGFKFGEQFF
TGCAGCGTGGAACTAGCGGGGTTTAAATTTGGTGAGCAGTTCTTC
>-|TRBV6-5|TRBJ1-3|-
CAAGQGTGNTIYF
TGTGCCGCTGGGCAGGGAACTGGAAACACCATATATTTT
>many|TRBV9|TRBJ2-1|TRBD2
CASSRTGGHNEQFF
TGTGCCAGCAGTAGAACGGGGGGTCACAATGAGCAGTTCTTC
>many|TRBV7-9|TRBJ2-7|TRBD1
CASIPPGQGGGEQYF
TGTGCCAGCATCCCACCGGGACAGGGTGGTGGCGAGCAGTACTTC
>many|TRBV7-2|TRBJ1-2|TRBD1
CASSRDRGSSGYTF
TGTGCCAGCAGCCGAGACAGGGGGAGCAGTGGCTACACCTTC
>many|TRBV30|TRBJ2-1|TRBD2
CAWSVTGGPNEQFF
TGTGCCTGGAGTGTAACGGGGGGGCCTAATGAGCAGTTCTTC
>many|TRBV5-4|TRBJ2-1|TRBD2
CASSSRERDGNEQFF
TGTGCCAGCAGCTCCAGGGAGCGGGACGGCAATGAGCAGTTCTTC